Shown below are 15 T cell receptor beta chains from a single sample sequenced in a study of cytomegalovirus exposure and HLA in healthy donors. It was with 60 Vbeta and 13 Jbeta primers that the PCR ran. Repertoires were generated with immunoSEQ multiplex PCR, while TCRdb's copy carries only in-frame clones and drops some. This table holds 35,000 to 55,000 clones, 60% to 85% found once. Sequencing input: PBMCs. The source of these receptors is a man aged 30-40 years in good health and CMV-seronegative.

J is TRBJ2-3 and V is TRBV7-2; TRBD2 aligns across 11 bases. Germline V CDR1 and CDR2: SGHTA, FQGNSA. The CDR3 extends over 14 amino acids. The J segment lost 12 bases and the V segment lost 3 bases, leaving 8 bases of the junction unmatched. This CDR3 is CASSFYLAGGNQYF. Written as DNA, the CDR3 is TGTGCCAGCAGCTTCTATTTAGCGGGAGGGAACCAGTATTTT.

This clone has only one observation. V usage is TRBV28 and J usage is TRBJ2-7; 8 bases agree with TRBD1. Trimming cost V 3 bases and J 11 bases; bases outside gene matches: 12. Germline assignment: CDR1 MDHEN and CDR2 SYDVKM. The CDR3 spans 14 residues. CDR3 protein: CASSLPGGAPSKYF. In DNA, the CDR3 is TGTGCCAGCAGTTTGCCAGGGGGCGCCCCGTCGAAGTACTTC.

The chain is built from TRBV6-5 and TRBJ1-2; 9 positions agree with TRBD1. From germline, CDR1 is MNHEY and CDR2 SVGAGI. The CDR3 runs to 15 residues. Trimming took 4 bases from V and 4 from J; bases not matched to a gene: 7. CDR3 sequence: CASSSLTGGVYGYTF. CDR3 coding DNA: TGTGCCAGCAGTTCCCTGACAGGGGGGGTCTATGGCTACACCTTC.

CDR3 bases: TGTGCCAGCACCGCGGCTAGTGGATCCTACGAGCAGTACTTC. It encodes CASTAASGSYEQYF. V gene TRBV27 combines with J gene TRBJ2-7; D is ambiguous. Deletions cut 7 bases from V and 1 base from J, with 14 bases between. The germline gives CDR1 MNHEY, CDR2 SMNVEV (reference sequence). This CDR3 has 14 residues.

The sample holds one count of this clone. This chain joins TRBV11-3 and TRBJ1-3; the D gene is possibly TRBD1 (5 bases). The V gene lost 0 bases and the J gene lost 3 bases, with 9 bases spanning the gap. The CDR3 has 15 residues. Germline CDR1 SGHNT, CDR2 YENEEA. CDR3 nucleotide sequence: TGTGCCAGCAGCTTAGATCTAGGGGATGGAAACACCATATATTTT. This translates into CASSLDLGDGNTIYF. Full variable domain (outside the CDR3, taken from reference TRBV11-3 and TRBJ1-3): EAGVVQSPRYKIIEKKQPVAFWCNPISGHNTLYWYLQNLGQGPELLIRYENEEAVDDSQLPKDRFSAERLKGVDSTLKIQPAELGDSAVYLCASSLDLGDGNTIYFGEGSWLTVV.

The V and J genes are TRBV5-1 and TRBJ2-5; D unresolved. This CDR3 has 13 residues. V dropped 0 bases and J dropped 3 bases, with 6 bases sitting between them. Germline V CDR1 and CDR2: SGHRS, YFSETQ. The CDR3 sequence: CASSLGAEETQYF. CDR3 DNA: TGCGCCAGCAGCTTGGGGGCTGAAGAGACCCAGTACTTC.

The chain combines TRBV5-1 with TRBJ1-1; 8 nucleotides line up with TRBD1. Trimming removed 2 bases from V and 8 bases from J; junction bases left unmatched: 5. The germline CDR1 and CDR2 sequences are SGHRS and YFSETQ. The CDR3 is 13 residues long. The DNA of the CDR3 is TGCGCCAGCAGCTTCGAAAGGGACAGGGAAGCTTTCTTT. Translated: CASSFERDREAFF.

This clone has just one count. The CDR3 loop is CASSSDIFVSQFF. The DNA for the CDR3 is TGTGCCAGCAGCTCCGACATTTTCGTATCCCAGTTCTTC. The chain is built from TRBV11-2 and TRBJ2-1; D gene ambiguous. This CDR3 contains 13 residues. CDR1 is SGHAT, CDR2 FQNNGV, per germline. V was trimmed by 4 bases and J by 13 bases, leaving 17 bases between them.

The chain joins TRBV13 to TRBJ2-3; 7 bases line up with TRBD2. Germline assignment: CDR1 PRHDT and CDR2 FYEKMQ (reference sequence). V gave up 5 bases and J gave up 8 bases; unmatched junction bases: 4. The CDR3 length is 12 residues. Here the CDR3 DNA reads TGTGCCAGCAGCCCAAGGGAGGGTACGCAGTATTTT. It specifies CASSPREGTQYF.

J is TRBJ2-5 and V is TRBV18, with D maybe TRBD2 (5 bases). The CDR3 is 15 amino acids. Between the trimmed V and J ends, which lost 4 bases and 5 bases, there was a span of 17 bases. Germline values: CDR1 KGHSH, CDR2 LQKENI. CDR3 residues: CASSLMPGEKETQYF. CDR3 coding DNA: TGTGCCAGCTCACTCATGCCCGGGGAAAAGGAGACCCAGTACTTC. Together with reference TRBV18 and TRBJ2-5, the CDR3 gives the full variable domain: NAGVMQNPRHLVRRRGQEARLRCSPMKGHSHVYWYRQLPEEGLKFMVYLQKENIIDESGMPKERFSAEFPKEGPSILRIQQVVRGDSAAYFCASSLMPGEKETQYFGPGTRLLVL.

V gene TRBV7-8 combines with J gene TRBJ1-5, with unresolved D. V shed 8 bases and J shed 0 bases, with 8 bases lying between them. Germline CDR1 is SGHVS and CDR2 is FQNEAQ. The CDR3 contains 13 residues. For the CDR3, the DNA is TGTGCCAGCGGCCAAGATAGCAATCAGCCCCAGCATTTT. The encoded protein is CASGQDSNQPQHF.

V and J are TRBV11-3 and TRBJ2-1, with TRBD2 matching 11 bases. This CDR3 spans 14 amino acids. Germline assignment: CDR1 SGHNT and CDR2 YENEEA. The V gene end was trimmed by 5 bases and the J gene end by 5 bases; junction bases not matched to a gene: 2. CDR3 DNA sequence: TGTGCCAGCAGCCTGACTAGCGGGAACAATGAGCAGTTCTTC. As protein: CASSLTSGNNEQFF.

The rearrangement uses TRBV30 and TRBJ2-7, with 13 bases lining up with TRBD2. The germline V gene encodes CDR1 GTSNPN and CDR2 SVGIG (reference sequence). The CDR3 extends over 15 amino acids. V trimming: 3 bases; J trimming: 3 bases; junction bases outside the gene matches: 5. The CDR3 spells CAWREWTSGSYEQYF. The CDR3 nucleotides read TGTGCCTGGAGGGAATGGACTAGCGGGAGCTACGAGCAGTACTTC.

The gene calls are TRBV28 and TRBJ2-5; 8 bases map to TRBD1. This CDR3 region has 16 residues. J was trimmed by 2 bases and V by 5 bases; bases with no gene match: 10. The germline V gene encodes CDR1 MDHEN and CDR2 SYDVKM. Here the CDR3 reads CASSRTGDRPQETQYF. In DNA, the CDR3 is TGTGCCAGCAGTAGAACAGGGGACAGGCCACAAGAGACCCAGTACTTC.

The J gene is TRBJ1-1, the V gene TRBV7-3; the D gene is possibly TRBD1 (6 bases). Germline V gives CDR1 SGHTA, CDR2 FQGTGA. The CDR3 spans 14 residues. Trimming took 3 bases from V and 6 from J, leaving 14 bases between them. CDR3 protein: CASSFGQGSAEAFF. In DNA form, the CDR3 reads TGTGCCAGCAGCTTTGGGCAGGGGTCGGCTGAAGCTTTCTTT.